The rows below give T cell receptor beta chains drawn from one sample of a study of type 1 regulatory T cells. No antigen has been identified for these receptors. TCRdb itself ran the reads through MiXCR, one entry per CDR3 protein. The sample contains tens of thousands of distinct CDR3 sequences, 9% to 15% of which appear only once. The specimen was cultured non-Tr1 T cells, either the whole culture or a sorted T cell fraction (not recorded which). All receptors come from a human donor in good health. CDR3s include the opening cysteine and the closing phenylalanine or tryptophan. A D gene is named only where the DNA matches it firmly. For some rows the clone size is stated as once, few or many, or as a class when expanded; others skip it.

D: -; length: 15; J: TRBJ1-1; size: -; V: TRBV12-3/TRBV12-4; DNA: TGTGCCAGCAGTTTGGGGTCGGGGGTCAACACTGAAGCTTTCTTT; CDR3: CASSLGSGVNTEAFF
D: -; length: 13; J: TRBJ1-5; size: many; V: TRBV20-1; DNA: TGCAGTGCTACGGACAGCTTCGGTCAGCCCCAGCATTTT; CDR3: CSATDSFGQPQHF
D: TRBD2; length: 13; J: TRBJ2-4; size: many; V: TRBV10-3; DNA: TGTGCCATCAGTGAGACTAGCGGTCCCATTCAGTACTTC; CDR3: CAISETSGPIQYF
D: -; length: 15; J: TRBJ2-6; size: medium-sized; V: TRBV5-1; DNA: TGCGCCAGCAGCTTGGAACGGTCTGGGGCCAACGTCCTGACTTTC; CDR3: CASSLERSGANVLTF
D: -; length: 14; J: TRBJ1-1; size: few; V: TRBV20-1; DNA: TGCAGTGCTACCCCGGGCCTGACAAACACTGAAGCTTTCTTT; CDR3: CSATPGLTNTEAFF
D: TRBD1; length: 15; J: TRBJ2-7; size: many; V: TRBV28; DNA: TGTGCCAGCAGTCTTGTACAGGGGGTCACCTACGAGCAGTACTTC; CDR3: CASSLVQGVTYEQYF
D: -; length: 15; J: TRBJ2-7; size: many; V: TRBV29-1; DNA: TGCAGCGTCCAAGACCCTTACAGGGACTCCTACGAGCAGTACTTC; CDR3: CSVQDPYRDSYEQYF
D: -; length: 12; J: TRBJ2-1; size: -; V: TRBV18; DNA: TGTGCCAGCTCGCCAAGCAGCGGGCAGCAGTTCTTC; CDR3: CASSPSSGQQFF
D: -; length: 15; J: TRBJ1-1; size: -; V: TRBV11-2; DNA: TGTGCCAGCAGCTCATTCGGACACGTCAACACTGAAGCTTTCTTT; CDR3: CASSSFGHVNTEAFF
D: -; length: 13; J: TRBJ2-6; size: few; V: TRBV29-1; DNA: TGCAGCGTTGGGTCAGCTGGGGCCAACGTCCTGACTTTC; CDR3: CSVGSAGANVLTF
D: TRBD1; length: 15; J: TRBJ2-7; size: many; V: TRBV24-1; DNA: TGTGCCACCAGTGATCGGGGACAGGGGAACTCCGAGCAGTACTTC; CDR3: CATSDRGQGNSEQYF
D: -; length: 14; J: TRBJ1-4; size: -; V: TRBV5-1; DNA: TGCGCCACCTCCAGGGGAGGGTTGGAAGAAAAACTGTTTTTT; CDR3: CATSRGGLEEKLFF
D: -; length: 15; J: TRBJ2-2; size: many; V: TRBV5-8; DNA: TGTGCCAGCTGCGCGCGACCTAGAACGTCCGGGGAGCTGTTTTTT; CDR3: CASCARPRTSGELFF
D: -; length: 12; J: TRBJ2-7; size: many; V: TRBV29-1; DNA: TGCAGCGTTGAAGATGACTCCTACGAGCAGTACTTC; CDR3: CSVEDDSYEQYF
D: TRBD2; length: 18; J: TRBJ2-6; size: -; V: TRBV5-1; DNA: TGCGCCAGCAGCTCCAGACTAGCGGGAGACTCTGGGGCCAACGTCCTGACTTTC; CDR3: CASSSRLAGDSGANVLTF
D: -; length: 15; J: TRBJ2-2; size: -; V: TRBV20-1; DNA: TGCAGTGCGAAACCCGGTCCTTCCTACACCGGGGAGCTGTTTTTT; CDR3: CSAKPGPSYTGELFF